This TCR beta chain was captured in a study of blood T cells in healthy people across ages. Healthy Russian Caucasian donors spanned ages about 6 to 95 years. Total RNA, at least 6 micrograms per sample, was extracted from PBMCs. It was with a sample-barcoded 5' primer and a J-beta primer mix that a second PCR of about 6 to 12 cycles was run. Every sample returned 2.5 million or more CDR3-containing paired-end reads. TCRdb called the 5' RACE reads again in MiXCR, with one record for every CDR3 protein. The table lists more than 700,000 distinct CDR3 sequences, 35% to 60% of them singletons, with 18% in the top ten. The CDR3 is 15 residues long. Germline CDR1 is SGDLS and CDR2 is YYNGEE. V lost 3 bases and J lost 7; bases outside the gene matches: 13.

This clonotype was sampled from a man older than 75 in good health. The rearrangement joins TRBV9 to TRBJ2-7, with 7 bases that match TRBD1. The sample taken for sequencing was blood. CDR3 DNA: TGTGCCAGCAGCGAAGCGAGACAGGGCCCGGAAGAGCAGTACTTC. This codes for CASSEARQGPEEQYF.